This T cell receptor beta chain was sequenced in a study of neurological immune-mediated disorders. Study-level findings and limits: Sharing of CDR3 amino acid sequences among expanded clones across subjects was absent, suggesting private repertoires in all groups.

CDR1 is SQVTM and CDR2 is ANQGSEA in the germline V gene. Trimming took off 3 bases at V and 4 bases at J, with 16 bases between the two ends. The CDR3 runs 14 residues. The table lists this clonotype with many counts. Its antigen is as yet unknown. TCRdb called the 5' RACE reads again in MiXCR, with one record for every CDR3 protein. The sample includes about 80,000 distinct CDR3 sequences, 4.3% seen only once; the top ten take approximately 5.4%. Regarding time point: longitudinal time-point 3. A total of 2 million PBMCs stored at -80 degrees C provided the unsorted libraries. The sequenced sample was PBMCs. The V gene is TRBV29-1, the J gene TRBJ2-7; possible D gene TRBD2, 7 bases. This clonotype was sampled from a woman aged 55-70 years with multiple sclerosis. CDR3 sequence reads: CSVDRGGGGYEQYF. CDR3 DNA: TGCAGCGTTGATAGGGGGGGAGGAGGATACGAGCAGTACTTC.